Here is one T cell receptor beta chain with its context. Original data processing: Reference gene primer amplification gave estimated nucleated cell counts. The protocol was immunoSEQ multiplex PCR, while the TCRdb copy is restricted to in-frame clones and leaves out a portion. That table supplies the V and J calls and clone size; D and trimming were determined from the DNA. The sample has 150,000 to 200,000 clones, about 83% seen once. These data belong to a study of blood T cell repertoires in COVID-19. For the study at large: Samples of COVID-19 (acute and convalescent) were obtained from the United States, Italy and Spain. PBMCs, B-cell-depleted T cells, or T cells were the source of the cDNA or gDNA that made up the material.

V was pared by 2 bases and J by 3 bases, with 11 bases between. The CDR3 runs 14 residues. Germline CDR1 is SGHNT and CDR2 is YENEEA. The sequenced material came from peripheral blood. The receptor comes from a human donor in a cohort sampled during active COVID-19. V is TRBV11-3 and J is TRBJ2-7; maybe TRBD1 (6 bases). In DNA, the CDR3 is TGTGCCAGCAGCTTACTGCGGACAGACTACGAGCAGTACTTC. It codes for CASSLLRTDYEQYF.